These T cell receptor beta chains were read from a single sample in a study of beta chain features in type 1 diabetes. Data came from immunoSEQ multiplex PCR; TCRdb stores just in-frame clones and leaves some out. Of 70,000 to 95,000 clones in the sample, 30% to 35% were seen once. The sample taken for sequencing was stem cell memory CD4+ T cells from blood. These receptors all come from a woman younger than 35 in good health. Each CDR3 is given with its conserved first and last residue. Each record gives: J gene, V gene, D gene, clone size, CDR3 protein, CDR3 DNA. A D gene is named only where the DNA matches it firmly. The size of a clone is reported for some rows only, either as once, few or many, or as a class for expanded clones.

TRBJ1-1 | TRBV7-9 | TRBD1 | - | CASSSSRGTVTEAFF | TGTGCCAGCAGCTCCTCCAGAGGGACAGTTACTGAAGCTTTCTTT
TRBJ2-1 | TRBV30 | TRBD2 | few | CAWSWRLAGVEQFF | TGTGCCTGGAGTTGGAGACTAGCGGGGGTTGAGCAGTTCTTC
TRBJ1-4 | TRBV15 | TRBD1 | - | CATSREQGANEKLFF | TGTGCCACCAGCAGAGAGCAGGGGGCGAATGAAAAACTGTTTTTT
TRBJ2-1 | TRBV10-3 | TRBD1 | - | CAISEDRGFNEQFF | TGTGCCATCAGTGAGGACAGGGGGTTCAATGAGCAGTTCTTC
TRBJ1-4 | TRBV7-9 | - | few | CASSFWSEGIGEKLFF | TGTGCCAGCAGCTTCTGGTCGGAGGGGATCGGTGAAAAACTGTTTTTT
TRBJ2-7 | TRBV13 | - | few | CASSFSWGAYEQYF | TGTGCCAGCAGCTTCTCGTGGGGAGCGTACGAGCAGTACTTC
TRBJ1-5 | TRBV27 | - | - | CASSPAWTDQPQHF | TGTGCCAGCAGTCCCGCCTGGACTGATCAGCCCCAGCATTTT
TRBJ1-2 | TRBV7-9 | TRBD1 | few | CASTRADRAYGYTF | TGTGCCAGCACCCGAGCGGACAGGGCCTATGGCTACACCTTC
TRBJ2-7 | TRBV6-5 | - | - | CASDRVRISYEQYF | TGTGCCAGTGACCGGGTCCGAATCTCCTACGAGCAGTACTTC
TRBJ1-1 | TRBV19 | - | few | CASSIPSGESEAFF | TGTGCCAGTAGTATTCCCTCAGGGGAGTCTGAAGCTTTCTTT
TRBJ1-1 | TRBV5-1 | TRBD1 | - | CASSLSAGGADTEAFF | TGCGCCAGCAGCTTGAGCGCAGGGGGCGCGGACACTGAAGCTTTCTTT
TRBJ2-7 | TRBV21-1 | - | - | CASSKDSGSYEQYF | TGTGCCAGCAGCAAAGATTCCGGGTCCTACGAGCAGTACTTC
TRBJ2-3 | TRBV11-2 | TRBD2 | few | CASSRTSGTDTDTQYF | TGTGCCAGCAGCCGGACTAGCGGGACAGACACAGATACGCAGTATTTT
TRBJ1-1 | TRBV11-2 | - | - | CASSLEGHGTEAFF | TGTGCCAGCAGCTTGGAGGGGCATGGCACTGAAGCTTTCTTT
TRBJ1-3 | TRBV5-1 | - | - | CASSLMGVSGNTIYF | TGCGCCAGCAGCCTGATGGGAGTCTCTGGAAACACCATATATTTT
TRBJ1-1 | TRBV19 | - | - | CASSIVNMNTEAFF | TGTGCCAGTAGTATAGTCAACATGAACACTGAAGCTTTCTTT
TRBJ2-1 | TRBV2 | TRBD2 | - | CASSDRASGFYNEQFF | TGTGCCAGCAGTGATCGAGCTAGCGGGTTCTACAATGAGCAGTTCTTC
TRBJ2-1 | TRBV18 | - | - | CASSPTSSYNEQFF | TGTGCCAGCTCACCTACAAGCTCCTACAATGAGCAGTTCTTC
TRBJ2-3 | TRBV9 | TRBD2 | - | CASSFGTSKDF | TGTGCCAGCAGCTTCGGGACTAGTAAGGATTTT
TRBJ2-7 | TRBV5-1 | TRBD2 | - | CASRLGLASYEQYF | TGCGCCAGCAGGTTGGGACTAGCGTCTTACGAGCAGTACTTC
TRBJ2-5 | TRBV29-1 | - | few | CSVASANRGETQYF | TGCAGCGTTGCCTCCGCAAACCGAGGAGAGACCCAGTACTTC
TRBJ2-3 | TRBV7-2 | TRBD2 | few | CASSLRLAGTDTQYF | TGTGCCAGCAGCTTAAGGCTAGCGGGCACAGATACGCAGTATTTT
TRBJ2-7 | TRBV4-1 | - | - | CASSQFLDRSGYEQYF | TGCGCCAGCAGCCAATTCCTCGACAGGTCCGGATACGAGCAGTACTTC
TRBJ2-3 | TRBV18 | TRBD2 | - | CASAGLAGADTDTQYF | TGTGCCAGCGCAGGACTAGCGGGGGCCGACACAGATACGCAGTATTTT
TRBJ2-1 | TRBV5-4 | TRBD2 | - | CASSRGAAGAPNNEQFF | TGTGCCAGCAGTCGTGGTGCGGCGGGAGCTCCCAACAATGAGCAGTTCTTC
TRBJ2-2 | TRBV5-1 | TRBD1 | - | CASRAGTGDTGELFF | TGCGCCAGCAGGGCCGGGACAGGGGACACCGGGGAGCTGTTTTTT
TRBJ2-7 | TRBV28 | - | - | CASSLSGGRNEQYF | TGTGCCAGCAGTTTATCCGGGGGGCGTAACGAGCAGTACTTC
TRBJ2-3 | TRBV4-2 | TRBD2 | few | CASSQPRVGLAARTDTQYF | TGTGCCAGCAGCCAACCGAGGGTGGGACTAGCGGCCCGCACAGATACGCAGTATTTT
TRBJ1-2 | TRBV29-1 | - | few | CSVRDKTNYGYTF | TGCAGCGTCCGAGACAAGACTAACTATGGCTACACCTTC
TRBJ2-1 | TRBV5-1 | TRBD2 | - | CASMPGPGGNEQFF | TGCGCCAGCATGCCGGGACCGGGGGGCAATGAGCAGTTCTTC
TRBJ1-2 | TRBV30 | TRBD1 | - | CAWSVQGAYGYTF | TGTGCCTGGAGTGTACAGGGGGCCTATGGCTACACCTTC